Below are 10 T cell receptor beta chains sequenced from a single sample in a study of blood T cell repertoires in COVID-19. Repertoires were generated with immunoSEQ multiplex PCR, while TCRdb's copy carries only in-frame clones and drops some. The data contain under 150,000 clones, roughly 85% of them singletons. Sequenced sample: peripheral blood. The receptors originated from a man aged 40-55 years with acute or convalescent COVID-19.

The chain recombines TRBV27 with TRBJ2-2; D might be TRBD1 (6 bases). CDR1 is MNHEY and CDR2 is SMNVEV in the germline V gene (reference sequence). Trimming removed 4 bases at V and 6 bases at J, with 9 bases between. The CDR3 runs 13 residues. The CDR3 nucleotides read TGTGCCAGCAGTTACAGGGTCCCCGGGGAGCTGTTTTTT. It specifies CASSYRVPGELFF.

On this clone: The junction departs from the called germline gene at one end, perhaps through a read error. This sequence joins TRBV3-1 (or the pseudogene TRBV3-2) and TRBJ2-5; D is perhaps TRBD1 or TRBD2 (5 bases each). Germline-derived CDR1 and CDR2 are LGHDT and YNNKEL (reference sequence). The CDR3 extends over 14 amino acids. CDR3 amino acids: CASRQGAEEETQYF. As DNA, the CDR3 is TGTGCCAGCAGACAAGGGGCGGAGGAAGAGACCCAGTACTTC.

This chain links TRBV19 with TRBJ2-7; TRBD1 matches 7 bases. Germline V CDR1 and CDR2: LNHDA, SQIVND (reference sequence). The CDR3 runs to 14 residues. V shed 6 bases and J 0 bases; nucleotides not matched to a gene: 5. In DNA, the CDR3 is TGTGCCAGTAGCCCGACAGGGAGCTCCTACGAGCAGTACTTC. Its translation is CASSPTGSSYEQYF.

The CDR3 sequence is CASSISGGSSDEQFF. CDR3 coding DNA: TGTGCCAGTAGTATAAGCGGGGGGTCTTCGGATGAGCAGTTCTTC. The chain joins TRBV19 to TRBJ2-1; 9 nucleotides agree with TRBD2. The CDR3 is 15 residues long. V shed 2 bases and J 8 bases; nucleotides not matched to a gene: 7. Germline CDR1 LNHDA, CDR2 SQIVND (reference sequence).

This clone has just a few counts. CDR3 loop: CASSDRPRGQPQHF. The CDR3 region has the DNA TGTGCCAGCAGTGATAGACCCCGGGGTCAGCCCCAGCATTTT. The gene calls are TRBV6-1 and TRBJ1-5; no firm D call. Trimming shortened V by 3 bases and J by 6 bases, and 12 bases separated the two germline ends. This CDR3 is built from 14 residues. Per germline, CDR1 MNHNS and CDR2 SASEGT.

This sequence joins TRBV9 and TRBJ2-1, with TRBD1 matching 7 bases. Trimming removed 2 bases from V and 5 bases from J; junction bases left unmatched: 1. The CDR3 extends over 13 amino acids. Germline V gives CDR1 SGDLS, CDR2 YYNGEE. Here the CDR3 DNA reads TGTGCCAGCAGCGTGGACAGGAACAATGAGCAGTTCTTC. It yields the protein CASSVDRNNEQFF.

The CDR3 sequence: CASSFSSWYGYTF. CDR3 nucleotide sequence: TGTGCCAGCAGCTTTAGCAGTTGGTATGGCTACACCTTC. This chain uses TRBV5-6 with TRBJ1-2; D is unclear. This CDR3 region has 13 residues. Germline CDR1 and CDR2: SGHDT and YYEEEE. Deletions cut 2 bases from V and 5 bases from J, with 10 bases between.

This clone was seen a few times. V is TRBV29-1 and J is TRBJ1-2, with TRBD1 matching over 8 bases. V lost 7 bases and J lost 3; bases outside the gene matches: 1. Germline V gives CDR1 SQVTM, CDR2 ANQGSEA. This CDR3 has 11 residues. The CDR3 sequence: CSAQGDYGYTF. CDR3 nucleotide sequence: TGCAGCGCACAGGGGGACTATGGCTACACCTTC.

The CDR3 region is CASTLGGGLGNTIYF. The DNA for the CDR3 is TGTGCCAGCACCCTGGGAGGGGGGCTCGGAAACACCATATATTTT. The chain is built from TRBV6-6 and TRBJ1-3; tentative D call: TRBD1 (6 bases). CDR1 and CDR2 (germline): MNHNY, SVGAGI (reference sequence). The CDR3 length is 15 residues. V lost 7 bases and J 4 bases, leaving 17 bases between the germline ends.

The chain uses TRBV2 and TRBJ2-1; possibly TRBD1 for D (5 bases). The CDR3 runs 14 residues. The V end lost 6 bases, the J end lost 4 bases, and 13 bases lay between the germline ends. The germline V gene encodes CDR1 SNHLY and CDR2 FYNNEI. CDR3 in DNA: TGTGCCAGCAGATTGCAGGGTGGGTACAATGAGCAGTTCTTC. This sequence encodes CASRLQGGYNEQFF.